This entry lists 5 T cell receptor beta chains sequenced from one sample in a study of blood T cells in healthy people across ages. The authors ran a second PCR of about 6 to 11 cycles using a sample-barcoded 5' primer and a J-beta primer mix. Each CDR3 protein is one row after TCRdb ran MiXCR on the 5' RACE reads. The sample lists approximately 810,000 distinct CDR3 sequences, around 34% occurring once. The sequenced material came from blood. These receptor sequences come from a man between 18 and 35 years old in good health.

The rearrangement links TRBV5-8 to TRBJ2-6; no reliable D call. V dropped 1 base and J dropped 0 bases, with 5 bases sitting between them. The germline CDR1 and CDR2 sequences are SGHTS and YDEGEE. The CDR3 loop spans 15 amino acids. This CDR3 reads CASSLHLSGANVLTF. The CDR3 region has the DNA TGTGCCAGCAGCTTGCATCTCTCTGGGGCCAACGTCCTGACTTTC. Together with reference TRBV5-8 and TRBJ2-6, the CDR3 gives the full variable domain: EAGVTQSPTHLIKTRGQQATLRCSPISGHTSVYWYQQALGLGLQFLLWYDEGEERNRGNFPPRFSGRQFPNYSSELNVNALELEDSALYLCASSLHLSGANVLTFGAGSRLTVL.

CDR3 residues: CASNTPSANEKLFF. CDR3 DNA: TGTGCCAGCAATACCCCGAGTGCAAATGAAAAACTGTTTTTT. The genes are TRBV28 and TRBJ1-4; D is ambiguous. With 7 bases removed from V and 5 bases from J, the gap between germline ends came to 14 bases. There are 14 residues in the CDR3. Germline assignment: CDR1 MDHEN and CDR2 SYDVKM.

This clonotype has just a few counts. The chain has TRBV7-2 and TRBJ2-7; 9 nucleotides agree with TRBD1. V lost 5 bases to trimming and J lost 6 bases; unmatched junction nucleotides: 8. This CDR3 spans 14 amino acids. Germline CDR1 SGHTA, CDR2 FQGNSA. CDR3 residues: CASSPRTGVSEQYF. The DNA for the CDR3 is TGTGCCAGCAGCCCTCGGACAGGGGTGAGCGAGCAGTACTTC.

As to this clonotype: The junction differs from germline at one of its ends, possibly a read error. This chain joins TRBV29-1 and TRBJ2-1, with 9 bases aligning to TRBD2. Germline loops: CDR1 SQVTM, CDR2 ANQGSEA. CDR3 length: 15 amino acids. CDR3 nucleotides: TGCAGCGCCGGCGTGAGACTAGCGGTTTACAAGGAGCAGTTCTTC. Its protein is CSAGVRLAVYKEQFF.

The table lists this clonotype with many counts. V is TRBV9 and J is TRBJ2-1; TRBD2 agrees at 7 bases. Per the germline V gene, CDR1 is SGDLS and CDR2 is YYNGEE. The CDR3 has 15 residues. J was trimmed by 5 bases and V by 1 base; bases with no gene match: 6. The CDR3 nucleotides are TGTGCCAGCAGCGTAAATGGGAGGGCGGACAATGAGCAGTTCTTC. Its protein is CASSVNGRADNEQFF.